Shown below are 2 T cell receptor beta chains from a single sample sequenced in a study of blood T cell repertoires in COVID-19. Some clones are missing from TCRdb's copy, which holds only in-frame ones; the method was immunoSEQ multiplex PCR. The table shows around 260,000 clones, with about 89% occurring only once. Sequenced sample: peripheral blood. All receptors come from a man in his forties or fifties who had recovered from COVID-19.

V and J are TRBV11-2 and TRBJ2-3; 9 nucleotides align to TRBD1. V trimming: 5 bases; J trimming: 2 bases; junction bases outside the gene matches: 8. CDR1 and CDR2 from the germline V gene are SGHAT and FQNNGV. This CDR3 region has 16 residues. The CDR3 spells CASSPGTGYDTDTQYF. For the CDR3, the DNA is TGTGCCAGCAGCCCAGGGACAGGGTATGACACAGATACGCAGTATTTT.

CDR3 sequence (DNA): TGTGCCAGCAGTTTATGGGCAGGGTTAGGCTACACCTTC. Translation: CASSLWAGLGYTF. The genes are TRBV27 and TRBJ1-2; D is perhaps TRBD1 (5 bases). From germline, CDR1 is MNHEY and CDR2 SMNVEV (reference sequence). There are 13 residues in the CDR3. The ends were cut back, 1 base at V and 8 bases at J, with 11 bases in the middle.